These 9 T cell receptor beta chains share one sample of origin, sequenced in a study of PD-L1 blockade in urothelial cancer. The assay was immunoSEQ multiplex PCR, and TCRdb's table has in-frame clones only and misses some. The sample shows tens of thousands of clones, about 84% of them seen only once. Time point of the sample: pretreatment peripheral blood. The source material was PBMCs, sampled around atezolizumab (anti-PD-L1) treatment. Every receptor here comes from a man between 60 and 75 years old with urothelial cancer.

J is TRBJ1-5 and V is TRBV18; 7 bases are a match to TRBD1. This CDR3 region has 16 residues. V gave up 2 bases and J gave up 4 bases; unmatched junction bases: 8. From germline, CDR1 is KGHSH and CDR2 LQKENI. CDR3 sequence (DNA): TGTGCCAGCTCACCAACTCAGGGGGGTAGGAATCAGCCCCAGCATTTT. This gives the protein CASSPTQGGRNQPQHF.

This sequence joins TRBV29-1 and TRBJ2-1; D uncertain. Trimming cost V 6 bases and J 6 bases, with 24 bases left between them. Germline V CDR1 and CDR2: SQVTM, ANQGSEA. CDR3 length: 16 amino acids. The CDR3, as DNA: TGCAGCGTCCAAAAGGCGGCGCCCAGAGGAAGCAATGAGCAGTTCTTC. It yields the protein CSVQKAAPRGSNEQFF.

The V and J genes are TRBV29-1 and TRBJ2-7, with 7 bases fitting TRBD1. V dropped 1 base and J dropped 2; count of bases not matched to a gene: 2. This CDR3 has 13 residues. Germline-derived CDR1 and CDR2 are SQVTM and ANQGSEA. CDR3 DNA: TGCAGCGTTGAAGGGGACAGTACCTACGAGCAGTACTTC. It encodes CSVEGDSTYEQYF.

Here the CDR3 DNA reads TGTGCCAGCACGCGACAGTTGAACACTGAAGCTTTCTTT. Translated: CASTRQLNTEAFF. The chain has TRBV7-2 and TRBJ1-1; weak D call: TRBD1 (5 bases). CDR1 is SGHTA and CDR2 is FQGNSA in the germline V gene. This CDR3 has 13 residues. Trimming took off 7 bases at V and 0 bases at J, with 9 bases between the two ends.

The CDR3 reads CASKLFTGVGNEQFF. In DNA, the CDR3 is TGTGCCAGCAAGCTTTTTACGGGAGTGGGCAATGAGCAGTTCTTC. The chain joins TRBV6-1 to TRBJ2-1, with D possibly TRBD2 on 6 matching bases. Germline CDR1 and CDR2: MNHNS and SASEGT. CDR3 length: 15 amino acids. V shed 7 bases and J shed 6 bases, with 19 bases lying between them.

The V call is TRBV7-9, the J call TRBJ2-7; D is ambiguous. Trimming shortened V by 5 bases and J by 2 bases, and 10 bases separated the two germline ends. Germline lookup yields CDR1 SEHNR and CDR2 FQNEAQ (reference sequence). The CDR3 extends over 13 amino acids. The CDR3 nucleotides are TGTGCCAGCAGCCACAGAGTTACCTACGAGCAGTACTTC. Translation gives CASSHRVTYEQYF.

The chain couples TRBV5-1 to TRBJ1-1; TRBD1 agrees at 7 bases. The germline V gene has CDR1 SGHRS and CDR2 YFSETQ. The CDR3 loop spans 17 amino acids. J gave up 0 bases and V 2 bases, and 10 bases lay outside the gene matches. The CDR3 reads CASSFGQGGFMNTEAFF. Written as DNA, the CDR3 is TGCGCCAGCAGCTTCGGGCAGGGGGGATTTATGAACACTGAAGCTTTCTTT.

The chain uses TRBV18 and TRBJ2-7, with 8 bases aligning to TRBD1. With V trimmed by 2 bases and J by 2 bases, 2 bases remained unmatched. CDR3 length: 14 amino acids. The germline CDR1 and CDR2 sequences are KGHSH and LQKENI. This CDR3 reads CASSPRTGTYEQYF. CDR3 in DNA: TGTGCCAGCTCACCAAGGACAGGGACCTACGAGCAGTACTTC.

The chain combines TRBV27 with TRBJ2-1; TRBD2 aligns across 7 bases. Germline values: CDR1 MNHEY, CDR2 SMNVEV (reference sequence). The length of the CDR3 is 15 residues. The V and J ends lost 2 bases and 2 bases, in that order; junction bases with no gene match: 3. CDR3 DNA sequence: TGTGCCAGCAGTTTAGCGGGAGTCGCCTACAATGAGCAGTTCTTC. The encoded protein is CASSLAGVAYNEQFF.